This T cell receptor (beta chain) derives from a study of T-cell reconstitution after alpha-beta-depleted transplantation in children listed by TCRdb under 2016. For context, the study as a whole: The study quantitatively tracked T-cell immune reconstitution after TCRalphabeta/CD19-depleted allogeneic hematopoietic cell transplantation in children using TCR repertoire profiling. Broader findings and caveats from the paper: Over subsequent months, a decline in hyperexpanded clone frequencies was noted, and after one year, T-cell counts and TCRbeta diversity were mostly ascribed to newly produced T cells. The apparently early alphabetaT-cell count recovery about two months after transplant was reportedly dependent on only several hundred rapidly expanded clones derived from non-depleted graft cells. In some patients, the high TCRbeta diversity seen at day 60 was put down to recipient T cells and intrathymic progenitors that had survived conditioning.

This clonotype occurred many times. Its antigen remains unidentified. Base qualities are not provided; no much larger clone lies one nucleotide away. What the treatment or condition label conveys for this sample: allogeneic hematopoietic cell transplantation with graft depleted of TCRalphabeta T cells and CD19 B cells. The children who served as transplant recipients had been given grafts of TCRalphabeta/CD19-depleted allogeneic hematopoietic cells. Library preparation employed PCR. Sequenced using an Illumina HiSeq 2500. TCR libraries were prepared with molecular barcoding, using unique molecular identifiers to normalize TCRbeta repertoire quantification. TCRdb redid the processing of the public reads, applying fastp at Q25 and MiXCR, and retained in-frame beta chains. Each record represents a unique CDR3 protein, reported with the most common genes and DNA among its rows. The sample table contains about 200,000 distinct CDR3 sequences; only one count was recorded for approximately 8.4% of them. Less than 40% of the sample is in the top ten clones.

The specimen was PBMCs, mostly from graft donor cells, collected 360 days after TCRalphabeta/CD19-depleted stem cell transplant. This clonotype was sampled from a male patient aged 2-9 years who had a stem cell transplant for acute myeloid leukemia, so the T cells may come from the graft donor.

The CDR3 is CATSSGGAYNEQFF. The DNA is as follows: TGTGCCACCAGTAGCGGGGGGGCCTACAATGAGCAGTTCTTC. The V and J genes are TRBV24-1 and TRBJ2-1; 10 bases in the middle match TRBD2. The germline V gene sets CDR1 to KGHDR and CDR2 to SFDVKD. From cysteine to phenylalanine, the CDR3 is 14 amino acids long. Only CDR3 DNA remains: 42 bases, in frame from the first base. At the junction V is shortened by 6 bases and J by 2 bases; bases outside the gene matches: 0.